This TCR beta chain is drawn from a study of identical twins. Study results and caveats: Sequences that were out-of-frame, alpha and twin-shared displayed an excess of low generation probability.

This clonotype was counted between two and nine times. Its antigen is as yet unknown. The CDR3 is 17 amino acids. From germline, CDR1 is MNHEY and CDR2 SVGAGI. The ends lost 0 bases at V and 6 bases at J; junction bases unmatched: 4. In TCRdb, the 5' RACE reads were re-called with MiXCR into one record per CDR3 protein. The profile shows some 500,000 distinct CDR3 sequences, about 14% of them singletons. This same sample was also taken into another study, of yellow fever vaccine responses in identical twins. This second report adds: Twins' vaccine T cell response reportedly seemed partly convergent, partly personalized.

The chain combines TRBV6-5 with TRBJ2-2; 13 nucleotides line up with TRBD2. The origin of this receptor is a woman younger than 30 in good health. The sample consisted of CD4+ T cells sorted from blood. The CDR3 nucleotides read TGTGCCAGCAGTTACTCGGGACTAGCGGGACCGGCCGGGGAGCTGTTTTTT. Protein product: CASSYSGLAGPAGELFF.